This T cell receptor (beta chain) was sequenced in a study of sequential checkpoint blockade in melanoma. Study information: Arm A got nivolumab then ipilimumab; arm B the reverse, 1:1.

Measured with immunoSEQ multiplex PCR; TCRdb has only the in-frame clones, and not every one. Of roughly 10,000 clones in the sample, about three fifths were seen once. Treatment given: randomized to nivolumab then ipilimumab (arm A) or the reverse (arm B). No patient had prior DNA-damaging chemotherapy. From thawed PBMCs, live CD3+CD8+ cells negative for CD19 and CD56 were sorted. The origin of this receptor is a human donor with melanoma. This specimen was CD8+ T cells sorted from blood (inferred from file names), taken from a patient given nivolumab and ipilimumab in sequence.

CDR3 in DNA: TGTGCCAGCAGCCACCAAGAGTCTGGGGCCAACGTCCTGACTTTC. It encodes CASSHQESGANVLTF. The V call is TRBV9, the J call TRBJ2-6, with no clear D. With 4 bases removed from V and 1 base from J, the gap between germline ends came to 9 bases. This CDR3 has 15 amino acids. Germline assignment: CDR1 SGDLS and CDR2 YYNGEE.